This T cell receptor (beta chain) was recovered during a study of CD8 T cells in Susac syndrome. RNA totalling roughly 0.45 to 1 ug underwent reverse transcription with random hexamers. Each CDR3 protein is one row after TCRdb ran MiXCR on the immunoSEQ multiplex PCR reads. The sample contains under 200,000 distinct CDR3 sequences, roughly 94% of which appear only once. CDR3 length equals 14 residues. Per germline, CDR1 DFQATT and CDR2 SNEGSKA (reference sequence). With 7 bases clipped from V and 3 bases from J, the junction kept 5 bases outside the gene matches. Sequencing used CD4+ T cells from PBMCs. The chain combines TRBV20-1 with TRBJ2-5; 13 bases align to TRBD2. This TCR came from a human donor in good health. The CDR3 nucleotides read TGCAGTGTTCCAGGACTAGCGGGAGAAGAGACCCAGTACTTC. This translates into CSVPGLAGEETQYF.